This T cell receptor beta chain is drawn from a study of blood T cell repertoires in COVID-19. Study information: Some COVID-19 samples were acute and others convalescent; all came from the United States, Italy and Spain. T cells, B-cell-depleted T cells, or PBMCs supplied cDNA or gDNA.

It was during active infection that Seattle patients were enrolled and then longitudinally followed. Authors' analysis steps: Amplification of reference gene primers was used by the study to estimate nucleated cell counts. This table comes from immunoSEQ multiplex PCR, and its TCRdb copy is limited to in-frame clones, with some not included. V, J and clone size are taken as reported in that table, and D and trimming were inferred from the DNA itself. This repertoire shows tens of thousands of clones, 81% found once; its top ten account for around 5%. CDR1 and CDR2 (germline): SQVTM, ANQGSEA. Deletions cut 5 bases from V and 4 bases from J, with 14 bases between. The CDR3 totals 13 residues.

V is TRBV29-1 and J is TRBJ1-1; a weak D match, TRBD1 (6 bases). The specimen was peripheral blood. This sequence was found in a man aged 80 or over with COVID-19, enrolled during active disease. The CDR3, as DNA: TGCAGCGTTCAACAGGGTGTTATCACTGAAGCTTTCTTT. Translation: CSVQQGVITEAFF.